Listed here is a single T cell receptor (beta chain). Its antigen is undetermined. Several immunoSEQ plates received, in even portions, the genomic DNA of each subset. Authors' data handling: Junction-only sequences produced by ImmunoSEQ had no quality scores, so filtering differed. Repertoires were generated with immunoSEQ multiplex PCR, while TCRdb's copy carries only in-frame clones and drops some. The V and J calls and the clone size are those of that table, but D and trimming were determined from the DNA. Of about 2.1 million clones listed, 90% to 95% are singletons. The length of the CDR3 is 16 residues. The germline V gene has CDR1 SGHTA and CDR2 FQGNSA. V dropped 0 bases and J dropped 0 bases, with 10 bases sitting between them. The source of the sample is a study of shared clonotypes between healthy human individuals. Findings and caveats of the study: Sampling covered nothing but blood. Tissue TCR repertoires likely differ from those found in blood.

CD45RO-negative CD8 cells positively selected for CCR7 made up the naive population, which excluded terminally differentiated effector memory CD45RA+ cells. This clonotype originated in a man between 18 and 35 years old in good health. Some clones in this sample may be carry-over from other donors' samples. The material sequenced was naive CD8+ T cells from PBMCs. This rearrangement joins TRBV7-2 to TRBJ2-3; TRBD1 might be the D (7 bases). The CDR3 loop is CASSLAQGGSTDTQYF. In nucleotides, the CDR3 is TGTGCCAGCAGCTTAGCGCAGGGGGGTAGCACAGATACGCAGTATTTT.